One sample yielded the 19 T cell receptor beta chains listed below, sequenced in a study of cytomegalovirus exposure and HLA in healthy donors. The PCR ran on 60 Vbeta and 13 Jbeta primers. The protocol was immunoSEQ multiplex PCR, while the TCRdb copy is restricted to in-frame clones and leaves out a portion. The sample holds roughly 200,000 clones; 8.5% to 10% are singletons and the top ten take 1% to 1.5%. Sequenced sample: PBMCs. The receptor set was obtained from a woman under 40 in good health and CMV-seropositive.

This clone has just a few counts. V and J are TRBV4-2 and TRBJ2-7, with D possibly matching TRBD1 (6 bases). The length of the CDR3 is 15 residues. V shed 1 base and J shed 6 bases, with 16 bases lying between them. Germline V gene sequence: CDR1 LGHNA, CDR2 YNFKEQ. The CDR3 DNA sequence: TGTGCCAGCAGCCAAGCTCGGGACACCTTTAGCGAGCAGTACTTC. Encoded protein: CASSQARDTFSEQYF.

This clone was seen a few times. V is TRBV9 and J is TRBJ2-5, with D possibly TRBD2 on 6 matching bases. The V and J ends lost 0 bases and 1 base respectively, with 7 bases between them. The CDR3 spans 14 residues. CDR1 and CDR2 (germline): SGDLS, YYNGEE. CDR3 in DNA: TGTGCCAGCAGCGTAGCGGGGGTCCAAGAGACCCAGTACTTC. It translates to CASSVAGVQETQYF.

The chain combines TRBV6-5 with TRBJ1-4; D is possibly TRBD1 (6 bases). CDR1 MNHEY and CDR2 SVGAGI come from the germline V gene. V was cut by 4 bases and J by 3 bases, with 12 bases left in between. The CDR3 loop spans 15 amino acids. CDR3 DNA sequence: TGTGCCAGCAGTTTCTGGGGGCAAGCTAATGAAAAACTGTTTTTT. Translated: CASSFWGQANEKLFF.

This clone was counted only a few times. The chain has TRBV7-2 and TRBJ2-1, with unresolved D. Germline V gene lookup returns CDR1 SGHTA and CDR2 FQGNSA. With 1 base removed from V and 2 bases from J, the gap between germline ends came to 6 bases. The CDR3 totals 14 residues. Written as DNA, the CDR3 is TGTGCCAGCAGCTTAGAGTACACCTACAATGAGCAGTTCTTC. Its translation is CASSLEYTYNEQFF. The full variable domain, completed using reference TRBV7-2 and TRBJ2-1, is GAGVSQSPSNKVTEKGKDVELRCDPISGHTALYWYRQSLGQGLEFLIYFQGNSAPDKSGLPSDRFSAERTGGSVSTLTIQRTQQEDSAVYLCASSLEYTYNEQFFGPGTRLTVL.

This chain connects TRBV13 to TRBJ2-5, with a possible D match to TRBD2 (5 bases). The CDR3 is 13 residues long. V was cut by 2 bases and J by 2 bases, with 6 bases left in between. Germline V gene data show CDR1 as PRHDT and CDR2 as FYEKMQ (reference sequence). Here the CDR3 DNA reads TGTGCCAGCAGCTTATGGGAGCAAGAGACCCAGTACTTC. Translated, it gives CASSLWEQETQYF.

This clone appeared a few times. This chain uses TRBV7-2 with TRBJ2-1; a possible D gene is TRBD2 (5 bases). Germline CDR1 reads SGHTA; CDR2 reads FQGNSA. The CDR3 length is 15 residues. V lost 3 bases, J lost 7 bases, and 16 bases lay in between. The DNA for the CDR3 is TGTGCCAGCAGCTTCTACGGGAAGGGTCAGAATGAGCAGTTCTTC. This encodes CASSFYGKGQNEQFF.

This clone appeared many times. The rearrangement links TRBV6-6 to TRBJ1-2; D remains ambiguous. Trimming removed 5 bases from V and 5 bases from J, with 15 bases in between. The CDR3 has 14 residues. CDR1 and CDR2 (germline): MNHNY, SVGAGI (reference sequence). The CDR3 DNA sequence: TGTGCCAGCAGTCGGGATTCGGGGAAGTATGGCTACACCTTC. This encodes CASSRDSGKYGYTF.

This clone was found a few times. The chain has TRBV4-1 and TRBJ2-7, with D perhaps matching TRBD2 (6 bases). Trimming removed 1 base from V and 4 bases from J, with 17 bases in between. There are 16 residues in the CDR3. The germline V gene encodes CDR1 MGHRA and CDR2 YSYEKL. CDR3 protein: CASSQGRGGRTYEQYF. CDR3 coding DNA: TGCGCCAGCAGCCAAGGGAGGGGAGGTCGGACTTACGAGCAGTACTTC.

The CDR3 sequence is CASSLAQGLSEQYF. In DNA form, the CDR3 reads TGTGCCAGCAGCTTAGCGCAGGGGTTAAGCGAGCAGTACTTC. The rearrangement links TRBV7-2 to TRBJ2-7, with D possibly being TRBD1 (6 bases). The germline V gene encodes CDR1 SGHTA and CDR2 FQGNSA. V was trimmed by 0 bases and J by 6 bases, leaving 12 bases between them. CDR3 length equals 14 residues.

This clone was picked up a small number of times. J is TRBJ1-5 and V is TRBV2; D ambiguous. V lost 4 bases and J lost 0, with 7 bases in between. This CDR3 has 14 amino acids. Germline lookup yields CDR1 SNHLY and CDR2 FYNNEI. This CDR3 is CASSGVNSNQPQHF. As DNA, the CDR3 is TGTGCCAGCAGTGGAGTTAATAGCAATCAGCCCCAGCATTTT.

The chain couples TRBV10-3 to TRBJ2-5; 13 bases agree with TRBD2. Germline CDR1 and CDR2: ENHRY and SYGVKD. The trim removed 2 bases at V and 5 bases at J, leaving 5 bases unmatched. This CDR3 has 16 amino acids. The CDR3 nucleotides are TGTGCCATCAGTGAGCGACTAGCGGGAGGTTCTGAGACCCAGTACTTC. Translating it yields CAISERLAGGSETQYF.

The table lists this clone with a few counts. The CDR3, as DNA: TGTGCCAGCAGCTTCTACGGGGGGATTGACACTGAAGCTTTCTTT. Amino acids: CASSFYGGIDTEAFF. The chain is built from TRBV11-2 and TRBJ1-1, with D possibly matching TRBD1 (5 bases). Germline-derived CDR1 and CDR2 are SGHAT and FQNNGV. Deletions cut 3 bases from V and 3 bases from J, with 14 bases between. This CDR3 comprises 15 residues.

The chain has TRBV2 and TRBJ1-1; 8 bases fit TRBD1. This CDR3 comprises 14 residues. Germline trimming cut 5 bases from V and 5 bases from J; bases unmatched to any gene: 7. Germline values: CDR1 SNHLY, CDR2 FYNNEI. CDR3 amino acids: CASSRQGLLTEAFF. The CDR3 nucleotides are TGTGCCAGCAGTCGACAGGGGCTGTTGACTGAAGCTTTCTTT.

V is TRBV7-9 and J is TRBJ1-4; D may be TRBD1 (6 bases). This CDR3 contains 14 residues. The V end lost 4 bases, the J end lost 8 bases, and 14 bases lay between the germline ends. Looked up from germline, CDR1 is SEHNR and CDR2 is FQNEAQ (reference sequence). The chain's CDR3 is CASSSNTGLEKLFF. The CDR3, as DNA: TGTGCCAGCAGCTCAAACACAGGGTTGGAAAAACTGTTTTTT.

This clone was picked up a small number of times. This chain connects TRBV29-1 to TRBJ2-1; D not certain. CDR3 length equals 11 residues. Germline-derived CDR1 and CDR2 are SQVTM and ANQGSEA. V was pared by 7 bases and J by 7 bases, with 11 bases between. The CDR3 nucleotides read TGCAGCGCCTTGCCGGAGAATGAGCAGTTCTTC. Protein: CSALPENEQFF.

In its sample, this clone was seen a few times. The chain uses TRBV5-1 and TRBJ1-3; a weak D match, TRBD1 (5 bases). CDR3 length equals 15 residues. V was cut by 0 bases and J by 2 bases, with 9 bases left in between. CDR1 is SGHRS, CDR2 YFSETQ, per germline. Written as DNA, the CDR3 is TGCGCCAGCAGCTTGGAATCGGGGGCTGGAAACACCATATATTTT. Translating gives CASSLESGAGNTIYF.

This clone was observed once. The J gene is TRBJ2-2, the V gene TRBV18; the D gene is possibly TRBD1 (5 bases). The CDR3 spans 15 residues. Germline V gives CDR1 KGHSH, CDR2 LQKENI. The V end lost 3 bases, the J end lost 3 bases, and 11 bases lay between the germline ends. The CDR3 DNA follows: TGTGCCAGCTCACCCCAGGGTGCGGACACCGGGGAGCTGTTTTTT. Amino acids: CASSPQGADTGELFF. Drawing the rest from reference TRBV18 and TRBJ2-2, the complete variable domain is NAGVMQNPRHLVRRRGQEARLRCSPMKGHSHVYWYRQLPEEGLKFMVYLQKENIIDESGMPKERFSAEFPKEGPSILRIQQVVRGDSAAYFCASSPQGADTGELFFGEGSRLTVL.

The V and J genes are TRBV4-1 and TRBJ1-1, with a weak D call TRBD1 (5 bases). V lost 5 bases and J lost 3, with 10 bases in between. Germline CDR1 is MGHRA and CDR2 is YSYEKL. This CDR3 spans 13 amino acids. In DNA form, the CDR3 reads TGCGCCAGCAGCAAGGAGGGACACACTGAAGCTTTCTTT. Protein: CASSKEGHTEAFF.

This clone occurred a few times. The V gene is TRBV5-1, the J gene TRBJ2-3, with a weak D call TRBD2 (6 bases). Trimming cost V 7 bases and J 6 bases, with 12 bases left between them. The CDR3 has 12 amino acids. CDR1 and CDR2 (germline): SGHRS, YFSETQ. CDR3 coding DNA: TGCGCCAGCGGGGAGGCCCTCGATACGCAGTATTTT. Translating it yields CASGEALDTQYF.